The 25 T cell receptor beta chains in this list originate from one sample, sequenced in a study of T cell responses to AZD1222 COVID-19 vaccine. The assay was immunoSEQ multiplex PCR, and TCRdb's table has in-frame clones only and misses some. Altogether tens of thousands of clones are present, more than 70% being singletons, with the ten largest covering 7.5% to 9.5%. The sample here was peripheral blood, taken on day 0 of AZD1222 vaccination. These receptors came from an adult in good health.

The J gene is TRBJ2-3, the V gene TRBV27; D gene unclear. V was cut by 4 bases and J by 3 bases, with 8 bases left in between. The germline V gene has CDR1 MNHEY and CDR2 SMNVEV (reference sequence). This CDR3 comprises 13 residues. The CDR3 DNA follows: TGTGCCAGCAGTTCCCCTATTACAGATACGCAGTATTTT. Translated, it gives CASSSPITDTQYF.

The chain links TRBV6-6 to TRBJ2-7, with 13 nucleotides matching TRBD2. The J segment lost 2 bases and the V segment lost 5 bases, leaving 0 bases of the junction unmatched. The CDR3 runs 14 residues. The germline CDR1 and CDR2 sequences are MNHNY and SVGAGI (reference sequence). The DNA for the CDR3 is TGTGCCAGCAGTGGACTAGCGGGGGCCTACGAGCAGTACTTC. Its translation is CASSGLAGAYEQYF.

This sequence joins TRBV6-5 and TRBJ2-7; 7 bases map to TRBD1. After removal of 2 bases from V and 5 bases from J, the junction contained 9 bases not matched to a gene. Germline values: CDR1 MNHEY, CDR2 SVGAGI. CDR3 length: 15 amino acids. CDR3 sequence (DNA): TGTGCCAGCAGTTACCTCGGACAGGTAGGGGACGAGCAGTACTTC. Protein product: CASSYLGQVGDEQYF.

The J gene is TRBJ1-5, the V gene TRBV10-2, with D possibly TRBD1 on 5 matching bases. Trimming stripped 0 bases from V and 1 base from J, with 19 bases between. The germline gives CDR1 WSHSY, CDR2 SAAADI. This CDR3 comprises 19 residues. The chain's CDR3 is CASSESGSLSEGSNQPQHF. Written as DNA, the CDR3 is TGCGCCAGCAGTGAGTCGGGATCCCTTTCCGAGGGGAGCAATCAGCCCCAGCATTTT.

The genes are TRBV19 and TRBJ1-2; TRBD1 matches 7 bases. The CDR3 runs 13 residues. Germline V gives CDR1 LNHDA, CDR2 SQIVND (reference sequence). The V and J ends lost 5 bases and 4 bases, in that order; junction bases with no gene match: 4. The CDR3 bases are TGTGCCAGTAGTCGACAGGGCGCCTATGGCTACACCTTC. This gives the protein CASSRQGAYGYTF.

The chain links TRBV28 to TRBJ2-2; 15 nucleotides line up with TRBD2. The CDR3 has 19 amino acids. After removal of 6 bases from V and 3 bases from J, the junction contained 11 bases not matched to a gene. Per the germline V gene, CDR1 is MDHEN and CDR2 is SYDVKM. The CDR3 DNA reads TGTGCCAGCAGAACCCTTCCGGGACTAGCGGGAGGCCACACCGGGGAGCTGTTTTTT. Residues: CASRTLPGLAGGHTGELFF.

This clone was detected once. V gene TRBV7-3 combines with J gene TRBJ2-1; either TRBD1 or TRBD2 may supply D (7 bases each). Between the trimmed V and J ends, which lost 3 bases and 4 bases, there was a span of 13 bases. Germline V gene sequence: CDR1 SGHTA, CDR2 FQGTGA. The CDR3 sequence is 15 residues long. The CDR3 region is CASSFDQGGYNEQFF. Written as DNA, the CDR3 is TGTGCCAGCAGCTTTGATCAGGGGGGGTACAATGAGCAGTTCTTC.

The table lists this clone with a count of one. The rearrangement uses TRBV6-6 and TRBJ1-3, with 8 bases identical to TRBD1. CDR1 and CDR2 (germline): MNHNY, SVGAGI (reference sequence). Losses at the gene ends were 6 bases for V and 2 bases for J; bases not matched to a gene: 18. The CDR3 length is 19 residues. The CDR3 loop reads CASSSVRTGLIRTGNTIYF. In DNA, the CDR3 is TGTGCCAGCAGCTCTGTCCGGACAGGGTTGATTCGAACTGGAAACACCATATATTTT.

The rearrangement joins TRBV7-8 to TRBJ1-6; D gene uncertain. Germline CDR1 SGHVS, CDR2 FQNEAQ. V lost 0 bases and J 6 bases, leaving 9 bases between the germline ends. This CDR3 has 15 amino acids. CDR3 sequence reads: CASSLALLGNSPLHF. CDR3 sequence (DNA): TGTGCCAGCAGCTTAGCACTGCTAGGTAATTCACCCCTCCACTTT.

V gene TRBV18 combines with J gene TRBJ1-5; possible D gene TRBD1, 5 bases. Per the germline V gene, CDR1 is KGHSH and CDR2 is LQKENI. The CDR3 spans 14 residues. Trimming removed 6 bases from V and 4 bases from J, with 13 bases in between. Here the CDR3 DNA reads TGTGCCAGCTCCCGGGGGGGAGAGAATCAGCCCCAGCATTTT. Amino acid sequence: CASSRGGENQPQHF.

The V gene is TRBV27, the J gene TRBJ1-1, with 7 bases fitting TRBD1. CDR3 length equals 16 residues. The germline CDR1 and CDR2 sequences are MNHEY and SMNVEV (reference sequence). Germline trimming cut 8 bases from V and 1 base from J; bases unmatched to any gene: 13. The CDR3 coding sequence is TGTGCCAGCTGGGGGGCAGGGACAGCCAAGAACACTGAAGCTTTCTTT. Its protein product is CASWGAGTAKNTEAFF.

V usage is TRBV6-1 and J usage is TRBJ2-4; D gene ambiguous. In germline, CDR1 is MNHNS, CDR2 SASEGT. Trimming removed 7 bases from V and 1 base from J, with 11 bases in between. The CDR3 runs to 14 residues. CDR3 DNA sequence: TGTGCCAGCATGGACGCGGTGGCCAAAAACATTCAGTACTTC. Its translation is CASMDAVAKNIQYF.

This clone came up a few times. The chain is built from TRBV5-1 and TRBJ2-2; D is undetermined. In germline, CDR1 is SGHRS, CDR2 YFSETQ. Trimming took off 3 bases at V and 3 bases at J, with 15 bases between the two ends. The CDR3 spans 16 residues. CDR3 region: CASSSPGHDDTGELFF. The CDR3 coding sequence is TGCGCCAGCAGCTCCCCGGGCCACGATGACACCGGGGAGCTGTTTTTT.

The chain carries TRBV2 and TRBJ1-5; 8 bases fit TRBD1. Germline CDR1 and CDR2: SNHLY and FYNNEI. This CDR3 has 18 amino acids. J gave up 4 bases and V 4 bases, and 15 bases lay outside the gene matches. In nucleotides, the CDR3 is TGTGCCAGCAGTGTCCCCGATGGACAGGGTAGGGCGAATCAGCCCCAGCATTTT. It is translated as CASSVPDGQGRANQPQHF.

V gene TRBV4-1 combines with J gene TRBJ2-7; tentative D call: TRBD2 (6 bases). The V and J ends lost 1 base and 2 bases respectively, with 15 bases between them. Germline CDR1 and CDR2: MGHRA and YSYEKL. The CDR3 extends over 16 amino acids. CDR3 sequence (DNA): TGCGCCAGCAGCCAAGTACCGAAGGGGAGGACCTACGAGCAGTACTTC. It codes for CASSQVPKGRTYEQYF.

The chain is built from TRBV6-5 and TRBJ1-6; D remains ambiguous. This CDR3 is 14 amino acids long. CDR1 MNHEY and CDR2 SVGAGI come from the germline V gene. V gave up 8 bases and J gave up 6 bases, with 14 bases separating them. CDR3 bases: TGTGCCAGCCTATGGGGAAGGGTTAATTCACCCCTCCACTTT. It encodes CASLWGRVNSPLHF.

This chain joins TRBV4-1 and TRBJ2-1; 7 nucleotides align to TRBD1. Losses at the gene ends were 4 bases for V and 9 bases for J; bases not matched to a gene: 6. Germline CDR1 is MGHRA and CDR2 is YSYEKL. CDR3 length equals 13 residues. Here the CDR3 reads CASSLGPGGEQFF. CDR3 nucleotides: TGCGCCAGCAGCCTCGGCCCAGGGGGTGAGCAGTTCTTC.

The chain uses TRBV6-5 and TRBJ2-7; no reliable D call. V was clipped by 6 bases and J by 2 bases, with 8 bases between them. Germline CDR1 and CDR2: MNHEY and SVGAGI. CDR3 length: 12 residues. The CDR3 sequence: CASSKVTYEQYF. The CDR3 DNA is TGTGCCAGCAGCAAGGTTACCTACGAGCAGTACTTC.

The genes are TRBV7-9 and TRBJ1-4, with 8 bases lining up with TRBD1. V trimming: 4 bases; J trimming: 8 bases; junction bases outside the gene matches: 6. This CDR3 is 14 amino acids long. The germline V gene has CDR1 SEHNR and CDR2 FQNEAQ (reference sequence). CDR3 in amino acids: CASSSDRGGEKLFF. The CDR3 region has the DNA TGTGCCAGCAGCTCAGACAGGGGCGGGGAAAAACTGTTTTTT.

This sequence joins TRBV4-2 and TRBJ2-3; no firm D call. V lost 6 bases, J lost 2 bases, and 3 bases lay in between. The length of the CDR3 is 11 residues. Germline V gives CDR1 LGHNA, CDR2 YNFKEQ. CDR3 in amino acids: CASRATDTQYF. CDR3 sequence (DNA): TGTGCCAGCAGAGCCACAGATACGCAGTATTTT.

The rearrangement links TRBV10-1 to TRBJ2-7; no clear D gene. Germline assignment: CDR1 WNHNN and CDR2 SYGVQD (reference sequence). The CDR3 length is 13 residues. The ends were cut back, 3 bases at V and 0 bases at J, with 6 bases in the middle. DNA of the CDR3: TGCGCCAGCAGTGACGCGAGCTCCTACGAGCAGTACTTC. It is translated as CASSDASSYEQYF.

This sequence joins TRBV11-2 and TRBJ2-7; D is perhaps TRBD2 (5 bases). Germline values: CDR1 SGHAT, CDR2 FQNNGV. The CDR3 contains 12 residues. V was shortened by 1 base and J by 4 bases, with 5 bases between the two germline ends. CDR3 bases: TGTGCCAGCAGCTTAGGGACTTACGAGCAGTACTTC. As protein: CASSLGTYEQYF.

The gene calls are TRBV6-1 and TRBJ2-7, with D perhaps matching TRBD1 (5 bases). V shed 3 bases and J shed 5 bases, with 8 bases lying between them. The CDR3 covers 12 residues. The germline V gene has CDR1 MNHNS and CDR2 SASEGT. This CDR3 reads CASSEQGDEQYF. The CDR3, as DNA: TGTGCCAGCAGTGAGCAAGGGGACGAGCAGTACTTC.

The chain carries TRBV19 and TRBJ1-1; D gene uncertain. The germline CDR1 and CDR2 sequences are LNHDA and SQIVND (reference sequence). The CDR3 is made up of 12 amino acids. With 6 bases removed from V and 1 base from J, the gap between germline ends came to 6 bases. The CDR3 protein is CASRYGNTEAFF. CDR3 coding DNA: TGTGCCAGTAGATATGGGAACACTGAAGCTTTCTTT.

This clone was seen more than once but under ten times. This sequence joins TRBV11-2 and TRBJ2-2, with D hard to call. The CDR3 has 13 amino acids. V lost 5 bases to trimming and J lost 2 bases, with 6 bases between them. The germline CDR1 and CDR2 sequences are SGHAT and FQNNGV. CDR3 coding DNA: TGTGCCAGCAGCCACACAAACACCGGGGAGCTGTTTTTT. It codes for CASSHTNTGELFF.